Each of the 18 T cell receptor beta chains below was sequenced from the same sample in a study of graft-versus-host responses after intestinal transplantation. The repertoire was sequenced with immunoSEQ multiplex PCR; TCRdb's copy has only in-frame clones and lacks some. This sample has 20,000 to 30,000 clones, with around 78% found just once. Sequenced here: PBMCs, sampled around 29 days after intestinal transplant. These receptors originate from a human patient who received an intestinal transplant, so some T cells may come from the graft donor.

The chain combines TRBV29-1 with TRBJ1-2; 9 bases map to TRBD1. The CDR3 covers 12 residues. V shed 3 bases and J 7 bases; nucleotides not matched to a gene: 3. Germline loops: CDR1 SQVTM, CDR2 ANQGSEA. The CDR3 is CSVDGTGRGYTF. Written as DNA, the CDR3 is TGCAGCGTTGACGGGACAGGGCGTGGCTACACCTTC.

The rearrangement joins TRBV7-8 to TRBJ1-5; D remains unclear. Between the trimmed V and J ends, which lost 5 bases and 6 bases, there was a span of 14 bases. The CDR3 loop spans 14 amino acids. CDR1 and CDR2 from the germline V gene are SGHVS and FQNEAQ. The CDR3 DNA reads as TGTGCCAGCAGCCCCAAACCCGTCCGTCAGCCCCAGCATTTT. Its protein product is CASSPKPVRQPQHF.

This clone was seen more than once but under ten times. The rearrangement joins TRBV10-1 to TRBJ2-5; D gene unclear. The germline CDR1 and CDR2 sequences are WNHNN and SYGVQD (reference sequence). This CDR3 region has 14 residues. V was trimmed by 2 bases and J by 1 base, leaving 8 bases between them. Here the CDR3 reads CASSETRLQETQYF. CDR3 coding DNA: TGCGCCAGCAGTGAGACGAGACTCCAAGAGACCCAGTACTTC.

The chain employs TRBV7-2 and TRBJ2-1; 8 positions match TRBD2. Unmatched junction bases numbered 8, after V lost 1 base and J lost 0 bases. This CDR3 has 18 residues. Germline V gene data show CDR1 as SGHTA and CDR2 as FQGNSA. Here the CDR3 DNA reads TGTGCCAGCAGCTTAGGCGCGGGGGGTACCAGCTCCTACAATGAGCAGTTCTTC. As protein: CASSLGAGGTSSYNEQFF.

The chain's CDR3 is CAISGSNTGGSYEQYF. CDR3 bases: TGTGCCATCAGTGGCTCCAATACAGGGGGGAGCTACGAGCAGTACTTC. The chain is built from TRBV10-3 and TRBJ2-7; 8 bases match TRBD1. The V gene's germline CDR1 is ENHRY and CDR2 SYGVKD. The V gene end was trimmed by 4 bases and the J gene end by 3 bases; junction bases not matched to a gene: 11. The CDR3 sequence is 16 residues long.

The rearrangement joins TRBV4-1 to TRBJ1-6, with 8 bases that match TRBD1. Trimming removed 0 bases from V and 4 bases from J; junction bases left unmatched: 5. The germline V gene encodes CDR1 MGHRA and CDR2 YSYEKL. This CDR3 contains 17 residues. The CDR3 DNA sequence: TGCGCCAGCAGCCAAGATCCAGGGGGCGTTTATAATTCACCCCTCCACTTT. It is translated as CASSQDPGGVYNSPLHF.

This chain links TRBV11-2 with TRBJ1-5; D is unresolved. Germline V lookup: CDR1 SGHAT, CDR2 FQNNGV. V lost 0 bases to trimming and J lost 6 bases, with 6 bases between them. This CDR3 is built from 13 residues. This CDR3 reads CASSLDLGQPQHF. DNA for the CDR3: TGTGCCAGCAGCTTAGATCTAGGTCAGCCCCAGCATTTT.

V is TRBV7-6 and J is TRBJ2-1, with 11 bases lining up with TRBD2. The V gene's germline CDR1 is SGHVS and CDR2 FNYEAQ. This CDR3 is 18 amino acids long. Trimming took 5 bases from V and 6 from J; bases not matched to a gene: 15. CDR3 bases: TGTGCCAGCAGCCAACTCCTACTAGCGGGGGACGCAGCCAATGAGCAGTTCTTC. Protein: CASSQLLLAGDAANEQFF.

The chain combines TRBV5-1 with TRBJ1-2, with TRBD1 identical over 8 bases. Germline CDR1 and CDR2: SGHRS and YFSETQ. This CDR3 is built from 15 residues. V shed 7 bases and J 0 bases; nucleotides not matched to a gene: 8. The CDR3 region is CASGTGGTSNYGYTF. CDR3 in DNA: TGCGCCAGCGGAACAGGGGGGACTTCTAACTATGGCTACACCTTC.

This clone was recorded a few times. V and J are TRBV7-9 and TRBJ2-5; a weak D match, TRBD1 (5 bases). CDR1 is SEHNR and CDR2 is FQNEAQ in the germline V gene (reference sequence). Trimming took off 5 bases at V and 5 bases at J, with 18 bases between the two ends. CDR3 length: 15 residues. CDR3 coding DNA: TGTGCCAGCAGCCCCTTCCAGAGTTCAGGGGAGACCCAGTACTTC. This translates into CASSPFQSSGETQYF.

The chain is built from TRBV10-2 and TRBJ2-7; 9 positions match TRBD1. J gave up 4 bases and V 10 bases, and 5 bases lay outside the gene matches. The CDR3 has 12 amino acids. The germline V gene has CDR1 WSHSY and CDR2 SAAADI. CDR3 in DNA: TGCGCCACCTATGACAGGGGGTACGAGCAGTACTTC. It translates to CATYDRGYEQYF.

The J gene is TRBJ2-5, the V gene TRBV11-3; 13 bases align to TRBD2. Germline-derived CDR1 and CDR2 are SGHNT and YENEEA. Germline trimming cut 9 bases from V and 0 bases from J; bases unmatched to any gene: 7. The length of the CDR3 is 16 residues. The DNA for the CDR3 is TGTGCCAGACCCTCGACTAGCGGGAGGAACCAAGAGACCCAGTACTTC. This codes for CARPSTSGRNQETQYF.

The rearrangement joins TRBV28 to TRBJ1-1, with 10 bases lining up with TRBD1. Per the germline V gene, CDR1 is MDHEN and CDR2 is SYDVKM. The V segment lost 1 base and the J segment 4 bases; nucleotides outside the gene matches: 3. CDR3 length equals 15 residues. The CDR3 DNA is TGTGCCAGCAGTTTATCCTGGACAGGGGGCACTGAAGCTTTCTTT. It encodes CASSLSWTGGTEAFF. Using reference TRBV28 and TRBJ1-1 for the parts outside the CDR3, the full variable domain is DVKVTQSSRYLVKRTGEKVFLECVQDMDHENMFWYRQDPGLGLRLIYFSYDVKMKEKGDIPEGYSVSREKKERFSLILESASTNQTSMYLCASSLSWTGGTEAFFGQGTRLTVV.

This chain joins TRBV7-9 and TRBJ1-2; 9 bases line up with TRBD1. Germline V gives CDR1 SEHNR, CDR2 FQNEAQ (reference sequence). J lost 4 bases, V lost 5 bases, and 2 bases had no gene match. This CDR3 contains 13 residues. CDR3 sequence (DNA): TGTGCCAGCAGCAACAGGGGGCTCTATGGCTACACCTTC. Protein: CASSNRGLYGYTF.

V and J are TRBV7-9 and TRBJ1-5; maybe TRBD1 (6 bases). The V and J ends lost 1 base and 5 bases respectively, with 12 bases between them. The CDR3 covers 15 residues. CDR1 is SEHNR, CDR2 FQNEAQ, per germline (reference sequence). As DNA, the CDR3 is TGTGCCAGCAGCTTAGGTCAGGGGCGGTATCAGCCCCAGCATTTT. Translation: CASSLGQGRYQPQHF.

The chain links TRBV25-1 to TRBJ2-1, with D possibly matching TRBD2 (6 bases). The germline V and J ends were trimmed by 3 bases and 2 bases, with 14 bases remaining between them. The germline gives CDR1 MGHDK, CDR2 SYGVNS. CDR3 length: 16 amino acids. This chain's CDR3 is CASSDMGGNPYNEQFF. The CDR3, as DNA: TGTGCCAGCAGTGACATGGGCGGGAATCCCTACAATGAGCAGTTCTTC.

The CDR3 sequence: CASSFRANQPQHF. In DNA form, the CDR3 reads TGTGCCAGCAGCTTCCGGGCCAATCAGCCCCAGCATTTT. V usage is TRBV5-6 and J usage is TRBJ1-5; no reliable D call. Germline V gene data show CDR1 as SGHDT and CDR2 as YYEEEE. The CDR3 totals 13 residues. Trimming cost V 2 bases and J 3 bases, with 6 bases left between them. The full variable domain, with the rest looked up from reference TRBV5-6 and TRBJ1-5, is DAGVTQSPTHLIKTRGQQVTLRCSPKSGHDTVSWYQQALGQGPQFIFQYYEEEERQRGNFPDRFSGHQFPNYSSELNVNALLLGDSALYLCASSFRANQPQHFGDGTRLSIL.

The rearrangement links TRBV5-5 to TRBJ2-7, with no clear D. Germline-derived CDR1 and CDR2 are SGHKS and YYEKEE (reference sequence). The V and J ends lost 2 bases and 0 bases respectively, with 9 bases between them. CDR3 length: 14 residues. In DNA form, the CDR3 reads TGTGCCAGCAGCTTAAACAGTATCTCCTACGAGCAGTACTTC. It encodes CASSLNSISYEQYF.